The 25 T cell receptor beta chains presented below share a single source sample, sequenced in a study of T cell responses to AZD1222 COVID-19 vaccine. Sequencing was performed with immunoSEQ multiplex PCR; in TCRdb, only in-frame clones are kept and a portion is missing. The table has 50,000 to 55,000 clones, less than 85% seen once. The material was peripheral blood, obtained on day 0 of AZD1222 vaccination. All receptors come from an adult in good health.

The chain carries TRBV11-3 and TRBJ1-1, with a weak D call TRBD1 (5 bases). The germline V gene has CDR1 SGHNT and CDR2 YENEEA. V gave up 4 bases and J gave up 7 bases, with 13 bases separating them. The CDR3 totals 13 residues. CDR3 residues: CASSSRVLGEAFF. DNA for the CDR3: TGTGCCAGCAGCTCCAGGGTTCTTGGTGAAGCTTTCTTT. Filled out from reference TRBV11-3 and TRBJ1-1, the complete variable domain reads EAGVVQSPRYKIIEKKQPVAFWCNPISGHNTLYWYLQNLGQGPELLIRYENEEAVDDSQLPKDRFSAERLKGVDSTLKIQPAELGDSAVYLCASSSRVLGEAFFGQGTRLTVV.

This clone turned up a few times. The V gene is TRBV2, the J gene TRBJ1-6; no definite D call. Germline CDR1 SNHLY, CDR2 FYNNEI. The CDR3 runs to 12 residues. V dropped 4 bases and J dropped 11 bases, with 9 bases sitting between them. CDR3 DNA: TGTGCCAGCAGTGTAGAAACCCCACCCCTCCACTTT. Protein: CASSVETPPLHF.

The J gene is TRBJ1-1, the V gene TRBV6-5, with no clear D. Trimming took 7 bases from V and 4 from J, leaving 13 bases between them. CDR1 and CDR2 (germline): MNHEY, SVGAGI. The CDR3 extends over 13 amino acids. DNA of the CDR3: TGTGCCAGCATCGGAAGCGGGCCCACTGAAGCTTTCTTT. Its protein product is CASIGSGPTEAFF.

This clone was seen a few times. The chain uses TRBV19 and TRBJ2-4; TRBD1 aligns across 8 bases. The germline gives CDR1 LNHDA, CDR2 SQIVND (reference sequence). This CDR3 comprises 16 residues. V trimming: 9 bases; J trimming: 8 bases; junction bases outside the gene matches: 18. Here the CDR3 DNA reads TGTGCCAGCCCAAACAGGCGTCAGGGGGCAATGTACATTCAGTACTTC. It encodes CASPNRRQGAMYIQYF.

The chain is built from TRBV5-1 and TRBJ2-2; D unresolved. Germline CDR1 is SGHRS and CDR2 is YFSETQ. Trimming cost V 4 bases and J 1 base, with 11 bases left between them. This CDR3 is built from 15 residues. The CDR3 nucleotides are TGCGCCAGCAGCCAGCTCCTAGGGAACACCGGGGAGCTGTTTTTT. This encodes CASSQLLGNTGELFF.

V is TRBV5-1 and J is TRBJ1-6, with D perhaps TRBD1 (5 bases). The CDR3 extends over 12 amino acids. Germline-derived CDR1 and CDR2 are SGHRS and YFSETQ. V was pared by 8 bases and J by 11 bases, with 14 bases between. The CDR3 DNA reads as TGCGCCAGAAGGGGACCTTGGACACCCCTCCACTTT. Its translation is CARRGPWTPLHF. Using reference TRBV5-1 and TRBJ1-6 for the parts outside the CDR3, the full variable domain is KAGVTQTPRYLIKTRGQQVTLSCSPISGHRSVSWYQQTPGQGLQFLFEYFSETQRNKGNFPGRFSGRQFSNSRSEMNVSTLELGDSALYLCARRGPWTPLHFGNGTRLTVT.

The J gene is TRBJ2-7, the V gene TRBV27; 8 bases are shared with TRBD2. The V and J ends lost 5 bases and 8 bases, in that order; junction bases with no gene match: 14. Germline V gene lookup returns CDR1 MNHEY and CDR2 SMNVEV (reference sequence). The CDR3 contains 15 residues. CDR3 residues: CASSPSLAVPGKQYF. The CDR3 bases are TGTGCCAGCAGTCCCTCACTAGCGGTACCCGGAAAGCAGTACTTC.

By its share, this clone is medium-sized. The CDR3 loop is CASSPDSFSNQPQHF. For the CDR3, the DNA is TGTGCCAGCAGCCCTGACAGCTTTAGCAATCAGCCCCAGCATTTT. This sequence joins TRBV7-8 and TRBJ1-5; weak D call: TRBD1 (5 bases). Germline loops: CDR1 SGHVS, CDR2 FQNEAQ. Trimming stripped 5 bases from V and 0 bases from J, with 11 bases between. The CDR3 is made up of 15 amino acids. Full variable domain (outside the CDR3, taken from reference TRBV7-8 and TRBJ1-5): GAGVSQSPRYKVAKRGQDVALRCDPISGHVSLFWYQQALGQGPEFLTYFQNEAQLDKSGLPSDRFFAERPEGSVSTLKIQRTQQEDSAVYLCASSPDSFSNQPQHFGDGTRLSIL.

This clone was counted a few times. This chain links TRBV3-1 (or the pseudogene TRBV3-2) with TRBJ2-7; no reliable D call. Germline CDR1 LGHDT, CDR2 YNNKEL (reference sequence). The ends were cut back, 5 bases at V and 0 bases at J, with 14 bases in the middle. This CDR3 contains 15 residues. DNA for the CDR3: TGTGCCAGCAGCACACGAGCAGGTAACTCCTACGAGCAGTACTTC. As protein: CASSTRAGNSYEQYF.

The genes are TRBV5-4 and TRBJ1-1; 11 nucleotides agree with TRBD1. CDR3 length: 15 amino acids. The germline V gene encodes CDR1 SGHNT and CDR2 YYREEE (reference sequence). The J segment lost 4 bases and the V segment lost 3 bases, leaving 5 bases of the junction unmatched. CDR3 DNA sequence: TGTGCCAGCAGCTCGCCGGGACAGGGGGGCACTGAAGCTTTCTTT. Amino acid sequence: CASSSPGQGGTEAFF.

The V and J genes are TRBV30 and TRBJ2-2; possibly TRBD2 for D (5 bases). The V gene's germline CDR1 is GTSNPN and CDR2 SVGIG (reference sequence). CDR3 size: 14 residues. V shed 7 bases and J shed 6 bases, with 18 bases lying between them. The CDR3 protein is CASKRGGSSGELFF. The CDR3 DNA reads TGTGCCTCAAAACGGGGTGGGTCGTCCGGGGAGCTGTTTTTT.

This clone was counted a single time. V is TRBV7-2 and J is TRBJ1-1, with D uncertain. This CDR3 spans 14 amino acids. The germline gives CDR1 SGHTA, CDR2 FQGNSA. Trimming shortened V by 5 bases and J by 0 bases, and 10 bases separated the two germline ends. This CDR3 reads CASSPISLNTEAFF. The CDR3 DNA sequence: TGTGCCAGCAGCCCAATAAGTTTGAACACTGAAGCTTTCTTT.

The chain joins TRBV6-5 to TRBJ1-3, with D hard to call. The CDR3 length is 14 residues. Germline CDR1 is MNHEY and CDR2 is SVGAGI. V was trimmed by 5 bases and J by 0 bases, leaving 8 bases between them. The CDR3 loop reads CASSTGDSGNTIYF. The CDR3 DNA reads TGTGCCAGCAGTACCGGGGACTCTGGAAACACCATATATTTT.

CDR3 nucleotide sequence: TGTGCCAGCAGCCAAGAGTTAAAGGCTAGCGGGAGCACAGATACGCAGTATTTT. Translated: CASSQELKASGSTDTQYF. The chain carries TRBV4-2 and TRBJ2-3; TRBD2 agrees at 8 bases. CDR1 and CDR2 from the germline V gene are LGHNA and YNFKEQ. The CDR3 totals 18 residues. V lost 0 bases and J lost 0; bases outside the gene matches: 8.

This chain links TRBV5-1 with TRBJ1-4, with a possible D match to TRBD1 (5 bases). Trimming removed 0 bases from V and 6 bases from J, with 15 bases in between. There are 16 residues in the CDR3. Per germline, CDR1 SGHRS and CDR2 YFSETQ. CDR3 sequence reads: CASSLVSGTKDEKLFF. For the CDR3, the DNA is TGCGCCAGCAGCTTGGTCTCTGGGACTAAGGATGAAAAACTGTTTTTT.

The V call is TRBV5-1, the J call TRBJ1-1; TRBD1 matches 7 bases. The CDR3 covers 14 residues. V gave up 4 bases and J gave up 6 bases; unmatched junction bases: 9. From germline, CDR1 is SGHRS and CDR2 YFSETQ. CDR3 amino acids: CASSPQGGRAEAFF. In DNA, the CDR3 is TGCGCCAGCAGCCCCCAGGGGGGTCGTGCTGAAGCTTTCTTT. The full variable domain, completed using reference TRBV5-1 and TRBJ1-1, is KAGVTQTPRYLIKTRGQQVTLSCSPISGHRSVSWYQQTPGQGLQFLFEYFSETQRNKGNFPGRFSGRQFSNSRSEMNVSTLELGDSALYLCASSPQGGRAEAFFGQGTRLTVV.

A single count supports this clone. This rearrangement joins TRBV10-3 to TRBJ2-6, with D perhaps TRBD1 or TRBD2 (5 bases each). V lost 7 bases and J lost 0, with 16 bases in between. This CDR3 is 17 amino acids long. Looked up from germline, CDR1 is ENHRY and CDR2 is SYGVKD. This chain's CDR3 is CAITPGVGVSGANVLTF. Here the CDR3 DNA reads TGTGCCATCACTCCCGGGGTGGGGGTCTCTGGGGCCAACGTCCTGACTTTC.

The chain has TRBV7-3 and TRBJ2-5; 8 bases match TRBD2. This CDR3 is built from 19 residues. V was clipped by 1 base and J by 1 base; unmatched bases: 14. From germline, CDR1 is SGHTA and CDR2 FQGTGA. The CDR3 DNA reads as TGTGCCAGCAGCTTAAACCCGATCGGGGCGGGAGGTCCCCAAGAGACCCAGTACTTC. Translating it yields CASSLNPIGAGGPQETQYF.

J is TRBJ1-5 and V is TRBV15; possibly TRBD1 for D (6 bases). There are 15 residues in the CDR3. V shed 4 bases and J shed 7 bases, with 17 bases lying between them. CDR1 and CDR2 (germline): LNHNV, YYDKDF (reference sequence). The CDR3 loop reads CATSTKTGWRQPQHF. CDR3 nucleotide sequence: TGTGCCACCAGCACCAAGACAGGTTGGCGGCAGCCCCAGCATTTT.

V gene TRBV10-3 combines with J gene TRBJ2-1; weak D call: TRBD2 (6 bases). Germline-derived CDR1 and CDR2 are ENHRY and SYGVKD. Trimming took 11 bases from V and 9 from J, leaving 17 bases between them. The CDR3 consists of 12 residues. CDR3 DNA sequence: TGTGCCGCGGGGAGTAACATTGGTGAGCAGTTCTTC. Amino acid sequence: CAAGSNIGEQFF.

This chain connects TRBV5-1 to TRBJ2-4, with D possibly being TRBD2 (5 bases). Germline V CDR1 and CDR2: SGHRS, YFSETQ. Trimming removed 6 bases at V and 1 base at J, with 17 bases between. The CDR3 runs 16 residues. The CDR3 DNA reads TGCGCCAGCACCGGGTCTAGTGGGAGCGCCAAAAACATTCAGTACTTC. Its protein is CASTGSSGSAKNIQYF.

This chain uses TRBV5-1 with TRBJ1-1; D possibly corresponds to TRBD1 (5 bases). The CDR3 runs to 14 residues. Germline CDR1 reads SGHRS; CDR2 reads YFSETQ. V dropped 3 bases and J dropped 4 bases, with 13 bases sitting between them. The CDR3 DNA sequence: TGCGCCAGCAGCTCTCCGGGGGGGAGCACTGAAGCTTTCTTT. Its protein is CASSSPGGSTEAFF.

The sample holds one count of this clone. This chain connects TRBV2 to TRBJ2-1; TRBD2 matches 13 bases. The germline V gene has CDR1 SNHLY and CDR2 FYNNEI. V lost 6 bases to trimming and J lost 0 bases; unmatched junction nucleotides: 8. The CDR3 sequence is 18 residues long. The CDR3 sequence is CASSPRTSGGFSYNEQFF. CDR3 DNA sequence: TGTGCCAGCAGCCCGAGGACTAGCGGGGGATTCTCCTACAATGAGCAGTTCTTC.

V is TRBV24-1 and J is TRBJ1-1; TRBD1 aligns across 8 bases. Germline CDR1 reads KGHDR; CDR2 reads SFDVKD. The CDR3 contains 14 residues. V lost 5 bases to trimming and J lost 1 base; unmatched junction nucleotides: 2. This CDR3 reads CATSGGQANTEAFF. The CDR3 DNA reads as TGTGCCACCAGTGGGGGACAGGCGAACACTGAAGCTTTCTTT.

The rearrangement links TRBV5-5 to TRBJ1-1; D perhaps matches TRBD1 (5 bases). V was shortened by 4 bases and J by 6 bases, with 19 bases between the two germline ends. The CDR3 runs 15 residues. Germline CDR1 and CDR2: SGHKS and YYEKEE (reference sequence). The CDR3 here is CASSVRLGHAAEAFF. The DNA of the CDR3 is TGTGCCAGCAGCGTGCGATTAGGACATGCGGCTGAAGCTTTCTTT.